This T cell receptor (beta chain) is drawn from a study of blood T cell repertoires in COVID-19. Study overall: Acute and convalescent COVID-19 specimens originated in the United States, Italy and Spain.

This clone was detected only a few times. Germline lookup yields CDR1 MGHRA and CDR2 YSYEKL. V was pared by 1 base and J by 6 bases, with 13 bases between. The CDR3 totals 14 residues. Profiling relied on immunoSEQ multiplex PCR, and the TCRdb table lists in-frame clones only, not all of them. The sample has some 120,000 clones; about 88% are singletons. This sequence originates from a human donor in a cohort sampled during active COVID-19. Sequencing used peripheral blood. The chain combines TRBV4-1 with TRBJ2-7; D is ambiguous. In DNA, the CDR3 is TGCGCCAGCAGCCAAGTTTCGGGTGGTTCCGAGCAGTACTTC. Protein: CASSQVSGGSEQYF.